This T cell receptor beta chain came from a study of shared clonotypes between healthy human individuals (dated by TCRdb to about 2020). About the investigation overall: Two women and three men aged 18 to 49 years were included in the cohort. Blood TCR repertoires of a handful of healthy adults were deeply sequenced to estimate repertoire size and the extent of clonotype sharing between individuals. To increase sequencing depth and limit assay-specific biases, different laboratories used diverse techniques to prepare libraries and sequence TCR repertoires. Leukapheresis yielded between about 0.85 and 9 billion PBMCs per donor.

With respect to this clone: Which antigen it targets is not known. No much larger clone exists at a distance of one base, and base qualities are not known.

The donors were healthy, HIV-negative adults who had no recently reported acute infections or vaccinations. All donors were Caucasian adults living in Nashville, Tennessee, USA. In the unsorted samples, roughly 90 million PBMCs were counted, and genomic DNA was extracted using the QIAamp DNA Blood Mini kit. After blood collection by leukapheresis, PBMCs were isolated using Ficoll-Histopaque density gradient centrifugation and then cryopreserved in the vapor phase of liquid nitrogen. Using the deep immunoSEQ assay, multiplex PCR amplified TCR CDR3 regions from genomic DNA. For each cell subset, the extracted genomic DNA was distributed evenly across all wells of several immunoSEQ 96-well plates, and each plate served as one replicate. For unsorted PBMC, each replicate PCR was loaded with approximately 300 ng genomic DNA, equivalent to about 33,000 T cell genomes. Ten immunoSEQ deep assay plates were used to sequence unsorted PBMC genomic DNA. Purified libraries were quantified with a Qubit 3.0 fluorometer, sized on a Bioanalyzer 2100, and re-quantified with the KAPA Library Quantification kit. A separate single-read 150-cycle Illumina NextSeq 550 flow cell was used to sequence each immunoSEQ 96-well plate. Turning to the authors' computational methods: Because the immunoSEQ output included only junctional sequences and no quality scores, the filtering could not be the same as the filtering used for full-length reads. To assign V/J genes and CDR3, sequences were annotated against IMGT germline references using PyIR, a Python wrapper for IgBLAST v1.9. Reads were removed for weak V/J assignments (E-value above 1e-6), missing CDR3, stop codons, out-of-frame junctions, or ambiguous translated residues. A V3J clonotype was defined by an identical inferred V gene, J gene, and CDR3 amino acid sequence. The percentage overlap between two repertoires was calculated by dividing the number of shared unique clonotypes by the size of the smaller repertoire. Richness of each repertoire was evaluated using RTK rarefaction, the Chao1 estimator, and Recon v2.1 estimates of unobserved clonotypes. TCRdb stores this immuneACCESS table with in-frame sequences only. Part of the clones is absent; in the studies checked, under half of the shortfall reflects unresolved V genes, and no reason is known for the rest. V and J calls and clone size are as listed in that table; D and trimming were resolved from the DNA. This sample holds 450,000 to 500,000 clones; over 70% were observed only once. The ten largest clonotypes hold 9.5% to 15% of the sample.

From the germline V gene, CDR1 is SGHAT and CDR2 is FQNNGV. From the cysteine up to the phenylalanine, the CDR3 has a length of 16 residues. Here the CDR3 DNA is all that survives: 48 bases in frame from base 1. V ends up 1 base short and J 4 bases short, with an unmatched junction base count of 10. Results and caveats for the whole study, not just this receptor: Only blood was sampled, and tissue TCR repertoires likely differ from those in blood. The small number of donors limited the genetic and exposure-history diversity represented. Pairwise subsampling indicated that sequencing depth was expected to affect the degree of clonotype sharing among donors.

The receptor chain draws on TRBV11-2 and TRBJ2-7, with 7 bases matching TRBD2. The sample comprised PBMCs. The clonotype comes from a middle-aged woman in good health. Some clones in this sample may be carry-over from other donors' samples. The nucleotide sequence reads as follows: TGTGCCAGCAGCTTAGTGGTCAGCGGGGATTTTTACGAGCAGTACTTC. Its coded protein is CASSLVVSGDFYEQYF.